Following are 17 T cell receptor beta chains from one sample sequenced in a study of blood T cell repertoires in COVID-19. Assay used: immunoSEQ multiplex PCR; TCRdb lists only in-frame clones, some missing. The sample yields 100,000 to 150,000 clones, approximately 84% seen once. The specimen sequenced was peripheral blood. The receptor set was obtained from a woman between 25 and 40 years old who had recovered from COVID-19.

A single count supports this clone. V and J are TRBV28 and TRBJ2-7; TRBD2 is a possible D gene (6 bases). Germline CDR1 reads MDHEN; CDR2 reads SYDVKM. The CDR3 is made up of 13 amino acids. V was cut by 7 bases and J by 2 bases, with 12 bases left in between. CDR3 sequence: CASTTLATYEQYF. The CDR3 nucleotides are TGTGCCAGCACCACACTAGCAACCTACGAGCAGTACTTC.

The V gene is TRBV6-5, the J gene TRBJ1-5; D is ambiguous. V lost 6 bases to trimming and J lost 4 bases, with 10 bases between them. CDR3 length: 13 residues. Germline values: CDR1 MNHEY, CDR2 SVGAGI. This CDR3 reads CASSPVVNQPQHF. The CDR3, as DNA: TGTGCCAGCAGCCCGGTTGTGAATCAGCCCCAGCATTTT.

This CDR3 is CASSFRQADNSPLHF. CDR3 DNA sequence: TGCGCCAGCAGCTTTAGACAGGCGGATAATTCACCCCTCCACTTT. This chain uses TRBV5-1 with TRBJ1-6; possibly TRBD1 for D (6 bases). From germline, CDR1 is SGHRS and CDR2 YFSETQ. The CDR3 is 15 residues long. The V end lost 2 bases, the J end lost 5 bases, and 11 bases lay between the germline ends.

The chain couples TRBV7-2 to TRBJ1-5; D is uncertain. Between the trimmed V and J ends, which lost 1 base and 4 bases, there was a span of 11 bases. Germline lookup yields CDR1 SGHTA and CDR2 FQGNSA. The CDR3 is 15 residues long. The CDR3 is CASSLEATENQPQHF. The CDR3 region has the DNA TGTGCCAGCAGCTTAGAAGCGACCGAGAATCAGCCCCAGCATTTT.

The chain recombines TRBV25-1 with TRBJ2-7, with 10 bases aligning to TRBD2. CDR1 is MGHDK, CDR2 SYGVNS, per germline. The CDR3 is 14 amino acids. J gave up 3 bases and V 2 bases, and 1 base lay outside the gene matches. The CDR3: CASSEASGSYEQYF. For the CDR3, the DNA is TGTGCCAGCAGTGAAGCTAGCGGGAGCTACGAGCAGTACTTC.

The chain carries TRBV5-4 and TRBJ1-1, with TRBD1 as a possible D gene (6 bases). Germline assignment: CDR1 SGHNT and CDR2 YYREEE (reference sequence). Between the trimmed V and J ends, which lost 5 bases and 0 bases, there was a span of 14 bases. This CDR3 region has 15 residues. CDR3 residues: CASSPGHLMNTEAFF. CDR3 coding DNA: TGTGCCAGCAGTCCGGGACACCTCATGAACACTGAAGCTTTCTTT.

The chain uses TRBV24-1 and TRBJ2-1; TRBD1 matches 8 bases. CDR1 is KGHDR and CDR2 is SFDVKD in the germline V gene. The J segment lost 3 bases and the V segment lost 0 bases, leaving 0 bases of the junction unmatched. The CDR3 is made up of 15 amino acids. The CDR3 DNA reads as TGTGCCACCAGTGATTTGACAGGGGGCTACAATGAGCAGTTCTTC. This codes for CATSDLTGGYNEQFF.

This rearrangement joins TRBV7-9 to TRBJ1-3; D perhaps matches TRBD1 (5 bases). CDR1 is SEHNR and CDR2 is FQNEAQ in the germline V gene (reference sequence). The ends were cut back, 5 bases at V and 0 bases at J, with 8 bases in the middle. CDR3 size: 14 residues. The CDR3 DNA sequence: TGTGCCAGCAGCACCGGGGGCTCTGGAAACACCATATATTTT. Its protein product is CASSTGGSGNTIYF.

This chain uses TRBV21-1 with TRBJ1-1. TRBV21-1 is a pseudogene. There are 16 residues in the CDR3. The CDR3 spells CASSSGWRGVVPEAFF. The CDR3 nucleotides read TGTGCCAGCAGCAGTGGGTGGAGGGGCGTTGTCCCTGAAGCTTTCTTT.

The rearrangement joins TRBV19 to TRBJ2-1; 9 nucleotides agree with TRBD2. CDR1 LNHDA and CDR2 SQIVND come from the germline V gene (reference sequence). V shed 7 bases, J shed 10 bases, and the junction held 11 bases outside the gene matches. The CDR3 has 14 amino acids. The CDR3 loop is CASISGSSALEQFF. CDR3 bases: TGTGCCAGTATTAGCGGGAGCTCTGCATTGGAGCAGTTCTTC.

This clone showed up just once. V usage is TRBV5-6 and J usage is TRBJ1-2; 8 bases agree with TRBD1. This CDR3 region has 13 residues. Germline assignment: CDR1 SGHDT and CDR2 YYEEEE. After removal of 4 bases from V and 8 bases from J, the junction contained 7 bases not matched to a gene. The DNA of the CDR3 is TGTGCCAGCAGCCAGGACAGGGAAGGCGGCTACACCTTC. Its protein is CASSQDREGGYTF.

The V and J genes are TRBV4-1 and TRBJ1-6; no firm D call. This CDR3 has 17 residues. Germline CDR1 is MGHRA and CDR2 is YSYEKL. V was trimmed by 1 base and J by 8 bases, leaving 18 bases between them. For the CDR3, the DNA is TGCGCCAGCAGCCAAGCTGCGGGCCTCCTTTGGCATTCACCCCTCCACTTT. Translating gives CASSQAAGLLWHSPLHF.

The CDR3 DNA reads TGTGCCAGCAGCAGAGGACACATGAACACTGAAGCTTTCTTT. Translated, it gives CASSRGHMNTEAFF. The gene calls are TRBV3-1 (or the pseudogene TRBV3-2) and TRBJ1-1, with D possibly being TRBD1 (5 bases). Germline V CDR1 and CDR2: LGHDT, YNNKEL (reference sequence). V lost 5 bases, J lost 0 bases, and 10 bases lay in between. The CDR3 contains 14 residues.

This chain links TRBV4-2 with TRBJ1-2; a possible D gene is TRBD1 (5 bases). The CDR3 is made up of 15 amino acids. V shed 0 bases and J shed 4 bases, with 12 bases lying between them. Germline assignment: CDR1 LGHNA and CDR2 YNFKEQ. The CDR3 reads CASSQDRSGLYGYTF. For the CDR3, the DNA is TGTGCCAGCAGCCAAGATCGTTCAGGGCTCTATGGCTACACCTTC.

The V gene is TRBV5-4, the J gene TRBJ2-7; 7 bases fit TRBD1. The germline CDR1 and CDR2 sequences are SGHNT and YYREEE (reference sequence). The CDR3 loop spans 15 amino acids. Losses at the gene ends were 4 bases for V and 3 bases for J; bases not matched to a gene: 10. The CDR3 protein is CASSQEGTDLYEQYF. Written as DNA, the CDR3 is TGTGCCAGCAGCCAGGAAGGGACAGACCTCTACGAGCAGTACTTC.

The V call is TRBV2, the J call TRBJ2-7, with 9 bases matching TRBD1. Unmatched junction bases numbered 21, after V lost 6 bases and J lost 3 bases. The CDR3 totals 19 residues. Germline loops: CDR1 SNHLY, CDR2 FYNNEI. The CDR3 loop is CASRKGGQGARDFFYEQYF. In nucleotides, the CDR3 is TGTGCCAGCAGAAAAGGGGGACAGGGAGCCCGCGACTTCTTCTACGAGCAGTACTTC.

The chain recombines TRBV20-1 with TRBJ1-5, with D possibly TRBD1 on 5 matching bases. Germline lookup yields CDR1 DFQATT and CDR2 SNEGSKA (reference sequence). V was pared by 3 bases and J by 2 bases, with 23 bases between. The CDR3 is 18 amino acids. The CDR3 sequence is CSASVGEEIVIGNQPQHF. As DNA, the CDR3 is TGCAGTGCTAGTGTGGGGGAGGAAATAGTAATAGGCAATCAGCCCCAGCATTTT.